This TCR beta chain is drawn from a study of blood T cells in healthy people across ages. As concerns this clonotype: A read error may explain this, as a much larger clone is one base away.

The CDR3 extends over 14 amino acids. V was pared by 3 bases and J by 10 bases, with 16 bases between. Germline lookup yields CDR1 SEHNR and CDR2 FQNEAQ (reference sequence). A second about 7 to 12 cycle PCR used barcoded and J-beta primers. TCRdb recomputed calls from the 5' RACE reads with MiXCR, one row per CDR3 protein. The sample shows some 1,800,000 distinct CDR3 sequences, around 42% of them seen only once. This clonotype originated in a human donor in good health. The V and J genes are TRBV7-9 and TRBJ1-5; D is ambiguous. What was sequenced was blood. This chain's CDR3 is CASSFGSGINPQHF. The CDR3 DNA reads TGTGCCAGCAGCTTCGGGTCAGGAATCAACCCCCAGCATTTT.